Listed here are 8 T cell receptor beta chains from one sample, sequenced in a study of monozygotic twins with inflammatory bowel disease. Reanalyzing the 5' RACE reads, TCRdb keeps one entry per CDR3 protein, without DNA. The sample table sets out about 330,000 distinct CDR3 sequences. Sequenced material: blood. The receptor set was obtained from a human donor with ulcerative colitis or Crohn's disease, or a healthy co-twin of an affected twin (not recorded which).

The chain uses TRBV12-3 or TRBV12-4 and TRBJ2-7. The length of the CDR3 is 12 residues. This CDR3 is CASSEVRYEQYF.

The CDR3: CAWSLPGGETQYF. The V call is TRBV30, the J call TRBJ2-5; the TRBD1 assignment by TCRdb is unverifiable without DNA. CDR3 length: 13 residues. Germline V gene sequence: CDR1 GTSNPN, CDR2 SVGIG (reference sequence).

The chain combines TRBV11-2 with TRBJ2-3; TCRdb's D call of TRBD1 is untestable without DNA. The CDR3 is 18 residues long. Germline V lookup: CDR1 SGHAT, CDR2 FQNNGV. The CDR3 region is CASSLVGGTGAITDTQYF.

CDR3 sequence: CASSQISGSPGELFF. J is TRBJ2-2 and V is TRBV3-1; TCRdb reports TRBD2, a call that lacks DNA to check it against. Germline V CDR1 and CDR2: LGHDT, YNNKEL (reference sequence). The CDR3 is made up of 15 amino acids.

This rearrangement joins TRBV5-6 to TRBJ1-6. The germline CDR1 and CDR2 sequences are SGHDT and YYEEEE. This CDR3 has 14 amino acids. CDR3 residues: CASSHFVGRSPLHF.

The chain combines TRBV20-1 with TRBJ2-7; TCRdb designates TRBD2, a call that cannot be tested without DNA. The CDR3 spans 14 residues. CDR1 and CDR2 from the germline V gene are DFQATT and SNEGSKA (reference sequence). CDR3 in amino acids: CSARVMGLADEQYF.

This chain links TRBV3-1 with TRBJ2-7; TCRdb's assignment of TRBD2 cannot be checked, as there is no DNA. This CDR3 comprises 15 residues. Germline lookup yields CDR1 LGHDT and CDR2 YNNKEL (reference sequence). Here the CDR3 reads CASTPRGPQLGEQYF.

The chain recombines TRBV7-2 with TRBJ2-1; TCRdb's D call of TRBD2 is untestable without DNA. Germline V CDR1 and CDR2: SGHTA, FQGNSA. CDR3 size: 15 residues. CDR3 region: CASSGETSRYNEQFF. The complete variable domain, with remaining parts taken from reference TRBV7-2 and TRBJ2-1, reads GAGVSQSPSNKVTEKGKDVELRCDPISGHTALYWYRQSLGQGLEFLIYFQGNSAPDKSGLPSDRFSAERTGGSVSTLTIQRTQQEDSAVYLCASSGETSRYNEQFFGPGTRLTVL.